This T cell receptor (beta chain) was sequenced in a study of technical replicates of blood from several donors. The protocol was immunoSEQ multiplex PCR, while the TCRdb copy is restricted to in-frame clones and leaves out a portion. The repertoire consists of fewer than 90,000 clones, with about 90% occurring once and the leading ten covering 0.42%. Germline assignment: CDR1 SGHNT and CDR2 YENEEA. The V gene lost 9 bases and the J gene lost 2 bases, with 18 bases spanning the gap. The CDR3 runs 15 residues. The sequence was collected from a human donor in good health. Material: T cells isolated from PBMCs. The chain uses TRBV11-3 and TRBJ2-3, with D possibly being TRBD2 (5 bases). CDR3 sequence reads: CASSTGLQITDTQYF. The CDR3 DNA reads as TGTGCCAGTTCCACCGGACTTCAGATCACAGATACGCAGTATTTT.